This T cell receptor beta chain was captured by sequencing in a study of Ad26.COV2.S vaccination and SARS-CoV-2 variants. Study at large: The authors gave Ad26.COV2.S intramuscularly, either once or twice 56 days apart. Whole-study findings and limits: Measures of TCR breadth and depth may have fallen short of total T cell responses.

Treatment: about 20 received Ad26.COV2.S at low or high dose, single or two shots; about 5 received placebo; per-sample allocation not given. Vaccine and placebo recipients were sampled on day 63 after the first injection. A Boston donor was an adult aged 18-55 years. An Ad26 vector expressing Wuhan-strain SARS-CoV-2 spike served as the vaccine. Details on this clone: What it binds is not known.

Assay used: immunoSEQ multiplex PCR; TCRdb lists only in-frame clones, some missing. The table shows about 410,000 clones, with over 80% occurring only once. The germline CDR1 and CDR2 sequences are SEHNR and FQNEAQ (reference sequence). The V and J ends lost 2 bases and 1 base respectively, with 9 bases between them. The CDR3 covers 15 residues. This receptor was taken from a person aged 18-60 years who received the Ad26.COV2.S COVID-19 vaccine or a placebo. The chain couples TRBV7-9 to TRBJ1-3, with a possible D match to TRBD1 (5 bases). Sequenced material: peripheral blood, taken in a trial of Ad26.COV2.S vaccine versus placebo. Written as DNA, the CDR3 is TGTGCCAGCAGCTTACAGGGACCATCTGGAAACACCATATATTTT. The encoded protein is CASSLQGPSGNTIYF.